Listed here is a single T cell receptor (beta chain). The sample comes from a study of regulatory T cells in long-lasting Graves disease. Overall study: Graves' cases, newly diagnosed, had used antithyroid drugs under 3 months.

Time point denoted: newly diagnosed GD, antithyroid drugs for less than 3 months. RNA extracted from PBMCs served as the sequencing template. Germline lookup yields CDR1 MGHRA and CDR2 YSYEKL. This CDR3 is 16 amino acids long. V lost 2 bases, J lost 1 base, and 12 bases lay in between. Sequencing libraries for TCR beta were prepared with iRepertoire HTBI primers and Arm-PCR of CDR3 regions. A single record per CDR3 protein comes from TCRdb applying MiXCR to the multiplex PCR reads. The sample has some 490,000 distinct CDR3 sequences; 12% are singletons. These data were also reused for a study on T cells in Graves' hyperthyroidism and ophthalmopathy. That investigation notes: The study left out patients who had uncontrolled infection, other autoimmune disease, pregnancy or lactation. For the diagnoses, clinical symptoms, serum thyroxine and TRAb, thyroid ultrasound and orbital computed tomography were used.

This specimen was peripheral blood mononuclear cells (PBMCs), taken at new diagnosis, from a patient treated with antithyroid drugs. The TCR was taken from a young woman with Graves disease. The gene calls are TRBV4-1 and TRBJ2-4, with D possibly matching TRBD1 (6 bases). The CDR3 nucleotides read TGCGCCAGCAGCCAACGTACAGGGTCGGCCAAAAACATTCAGTACTTC. Amino acid sequence: CASSQRTGSAKNIQYF.